This is a list of T cell receptor beta chains from one sample in a study of T-cell reconstitution after alpha-beta-depleted transplantation in children. TCRdb re-called the PCR reads with MiXCR, one entry per CDR3 protein. This sample has approximately 500,000 distinct CDR3 sequences; 25% to 30% occur once, and the top ten carry 35% to 40%. Sequencing was performed on PBMCs, taken before TCRalphabeta/CD19-depleted stem cell transplant. These receptors were collected from a boy in the first two years of life with Wiskott-Aldrich syndrome, due to receive a stem cell transplant. Each CDR3 is given with its conserved first and last residue. The order of the fields is CDR3 length, clone size, D gene, V gene, J gene, CDR3 DNA, CDR3 protein. The D gene is left open where the match is weak. Expanded clones are given a class, and other clones once, few, many or no size at all.

CDR3 length: 11; clone size: few; D gene: NA; V gene: TRBV5-5; J gene: TRBJ1-1; CDR3 DNA: TGTGCCAGCAGCTCGACAGTTGAAGCTTTCTTT; CDR3 protein: CASSSTVEAFF
CDR3 length: 13; clone size: few; D gene: NA; V gene: TRBV20-1; J gene: TRBJ2-3; CDR3 DNA: TGCAGTGCTAGAGCCCGGGACGGGCCTACGCAGTATTTT; CDR3 protein: CSARARDGPTQYF
CDR3 length: 14; clone size: NA; D gene: NA; V gene: TRBV5-1; J gene: TRBJ1-2; CDR3 DNA: TGCGCCAGCAGCCGTCAGCCGGGCCCGGAGGGCTACACCTTC; CDR3 protein: CASSRQPGPEGYTF
CDR3 length: 13; clone size: few; D gene: TRBD1; V gene: TRBV5-1; J gene: TRBJ2-7; CDR3 DNA: TGCGCCAGCAGCATCCGGGACAGATACGAGCAGTACTTC; CDR3 protein: CASSIRDRYEQYF
CDR3 length: 12; clone size: NA; D gene: NA; V gene: TRBV29-1; J gene: TRBJ2-4; CDR3 DNA: TGCAGCGTTAGGGAGAACAACAACATTCAGTACTTC; CDR3 protein: CSVRENNNIQYF
CDR3 length: 17; clone size: NA; D gene: TRBD2; V gene: TRBV12-3/TRBV12-4; J gene: TRBJ2-5; CDR3 DNA: TGTGCCAGCAGCCTACTAGCGGGAGGTTCCGTTGGGGGGACCCAGTACTTC; CDR3 protein: CASSLLAGGSVGGTQYF
CDR3 length: 12; clone size: NA; D gene: NA; V gene: TRBV10-3; J gene: TRBJ2-7; CDR3 DNA: TGTGCCATCAGTACGCGGGGATACGAGCAGTACTTC; CDR3 protein: CAISTRGYEQYF
CDR3 length: 14; clone size: NA; D gene: TRBD1; V gene: TRBV12-3/TRBV12-4; J gene: TRBJ2-7; CDR3 DNA: TGTGCCAGTGCCCGGTCAGGGGGCCTGTACGAGCAGTACTTC; CDR3 protein: CASARSGGLYEQYF
CDR3 length: 17; clone size: few; D gene: TRBD1; V gene: TRBV7-8; J gene: TRBJ1-5; CDR3 DNA: TGTGCCAGCAGCTTAGGACAGGGGGGTTATAGCAATCAGCCCCAGCATTTT; CDR3 protein: CASSLGQGGYSNQPQHF
CDR3 length: 12; clone size: few; D gene: NA; V gene: TRBV18; J gene: TRBJ2-7; CDR3 DNA: TGTGCCAGCTCACTGACTATCTACGAGCAGTACTTC; CDR3 protein: CASSLTIYEQYF
CDR3 length: 13; clone size: medium-sized; D gene: NA; V gene: TRBV5-1; J gene: TRBJ2-1; CDR3 DNA: TGCGCCAGCAGCTTGGTACGGGATCCTGAGCAGTTCTTC; CDR3 protein: CASSLVRDPEQFF
CDR3 length: 14; clone size: NA; D gene: TRBD1; V gene: TRBV6-1; J gene: TRBJ2-5; CDR3 DNA: TGTGCCAGCAGTCCCACAGGGGTGCGGGAGACCCAGTACTTC; CDR3 protein: CASSPTGVRETQYF
CDR3 length: 15; clone size: NA; D gene: NA; V gene: TRBV5-1; J gene: TRBJ1-5; CDR3 DNA: TGCGCCAGCAGCTTGGCCGGGAAGCCCAATCAGCCCCAGCATTTT; CDR3 protein: CASSLAGKPNQPQHF
CDR3 length: 13; clone size: few; D gene: TRBD1; V gene: TRBV20-1; J gene: TRBJ2-5; CDR3 DNA: TGCAGTGCTAGTTCCAGGGGGAAAGAGACCCAGTACTTC; CDR3 protein: CSASSRGKETQYF
CDR3 length: 15; clone size: NA; D gene: NA; V gene: TRBV3-1; J gene: TRBJ2-2; CDR3 DNA: TGTGCCAGCACCCAACCGGGGGGCAACACCGGGGAGCTGTTTTTT; CDR3 protein: CASTQPGGNTGELFF
CDR3 length: 14; clone size: few; D gene: NA; V gene: TRBV5-1; J gene: TRBJ2-1; CDR3 DNA: TGCGCCAGCAGCACCCGGGACGGGAGCGATGAGCAGTTCTTC; CDR3 protein: CASSTRDGSDEQFF
CDR3 length: 13; clone size: few; D gene: TRBD2; V gene: TRBV11-2; J gene: TRBJ2-7; CDR3 DNA: TGTGCCAGCAGTCGGGGACTAGTCTACGAGCAGTACTTC; CDR3 protein: CASSRGLVYEQYF
CDR3 length: 15; clone size: NA; D gene: TRBD1; V gene: TRBV5-1; J gene: TRBJ2-5; CDR3 DNA: TGCGCCAGCAGACGATCTACCGGGACAGAAGAGACCCAGTACTTC; CDR3 protein: CASRRSTGTEETQYF
CDR3 length: 14; clone size: few; D gene: NA; V gene: TRBV28; J gene: TRBJ2-7; CDR3 DNA: TGTGCCAGCAGCATGATAGCGGTGTACTACGAGCAGTACTTC; CDR3 protein: CASSMIAVYYEQYF
CDR3 length: 15; clone size: few; D gene: NA; V gene: TRBV10-2; J gene: TRBJ2-7; CDR3 DNA: TGCGCCAGCAGCCCCCCAGCGGGCCCCCTTTCCGAGCAGTACTTC; CDR3 protein: CASSPPAGPLSEQYF
CDR3 length: 18; clone size: NA; D gene: TRBD1; V gene: TRBV27; J gene: TRBJ2-6; CDR3 DNA: TGTGCCAGCAGTTTCTATCTACAGGGGGCAGCTGGGGCCAACGTCCTGACTTTC; CDR3 protein: CASSFYLQGAAGANVLTF
CDR3 length: 14; clone size: few; D gene: TRBD1; V gene: TRBV20-1; J gene: TRBJ2-3; CDR3 DNA: TGCAGTGCGTCGGGGACAGGATTTCCAGATACGCAGTATTTT; CDR3 protein: CSASGTGFPDTQYF
CDR3 length: 15; clone size: NA; D gene: TRBD2; V gene: TRBV9; J gene: TRBJ2-7; CDR3 DNA: TGTGCCAGCAGCCCCCGACTAGCTGGAGTGGAGGAGCAGTACTTC; CDR3 protein: CASSPRLAGVEEQYF
CDR3 length: 17; clone size: few; D gene: TRBD2; V gene: TRBV27; J gene: TRBJ2-1; CDR3 DNA: TGTGCCAGCAGTTTAGGCCGTAGCGGGAGGGCCTACAATGAGCAGTTCTTC; CDR3 protein: CASSLGRSGRAYNEQFF
CDR3 length: 19; clone size: NA; D gene: NA; V gene: TRBV5-1; J gene: TRBJ2-1; CDR3 DNA: TGCGCCAGCAGCCGTCTTATTTATTTCAGGGGGGATCCTTACAATGAGCAGTTCTTC; CDR3 protein: CASSRLIYFRGDPYNEQFF
CDR3 length: 16; clone size: few; D gene: NA; V gene: TRBV7-9; J gene: TRBJ2-7; CDR3 DNA: TGTGCCAGCAGCTTTCCCCCGACGGGGGGCCCCTACGAGCAGTACTTC; CDR3 protein: CASSFPPTGGPYEQYF
CDR3 length: 13; clone size: NA; D gene: TRBD1; V gene: TRBV20-1; J gene: TRBJ1-2; CDR3 DNA: TGCAGTGCCGAAACAGGGGACGGCTATGGCTACACCTTC; CDR3 protein: CSAETGDGYGYTF
CDR3 length: 15; clone size: few; D gene: NA; V gene: TRBV7-9; J gene: TRBJ2-2; CDR3 DNA: TGTGCCAGCAGCTTTAGCTCAGTGAACACCGGGGAGCTGTTTTTT; CDR3 protein: CASSFSSVNTGELFF
CDR3 length: 12; clone size: few; D gene: TRBD2; V gene: TRBV29-1; J gene: TRBJ2-5; CDR3 DNA: TGCAGCGTCGGGAGGGCCGACGAGACCCAGTACTTC; CDR3 protein: CSVGRADETQYF
CDR3 length: 14; clone size: NA; D gene: NA; V gene: TRBV4-1; J gene: TRBJ1-4; CDR3 DNA: TGCGCCAGCAGCCAAGTGGGGAGTAATGAAAAACTGTTTTTT; CDR3 protein: CASSQVGSNEKLFF
CDR3 length: 12; clone size: NA; D gene: NA; V gene: TRBV27; J gene: TRBJ1-6; CDR3 DNA: TGTGCCAGCAGTTACCCGAATTCACCCCTCCACTTT; CDR3 protein: CASSYPNSPLHF